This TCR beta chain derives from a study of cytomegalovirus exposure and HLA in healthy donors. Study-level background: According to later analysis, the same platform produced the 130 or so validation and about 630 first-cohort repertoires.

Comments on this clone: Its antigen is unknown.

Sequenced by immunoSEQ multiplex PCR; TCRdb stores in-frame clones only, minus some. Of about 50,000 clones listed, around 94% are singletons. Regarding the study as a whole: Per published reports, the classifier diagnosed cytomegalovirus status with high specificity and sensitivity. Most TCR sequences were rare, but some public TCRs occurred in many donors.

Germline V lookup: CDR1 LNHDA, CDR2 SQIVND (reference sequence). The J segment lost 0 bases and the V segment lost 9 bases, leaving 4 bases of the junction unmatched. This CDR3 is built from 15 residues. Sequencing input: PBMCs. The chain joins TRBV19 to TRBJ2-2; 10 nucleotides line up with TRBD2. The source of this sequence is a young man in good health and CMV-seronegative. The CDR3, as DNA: TGTGCCAGCCGGACTAGCGGAGCGAACACCGGGGAGCTGTTTTTT. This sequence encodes CASRTSGANTGELFF.